The sequence of this TCR beta chain was determined in a study of T-cell reconstitution after alpha-beta-depleted transplantation in children. V lost 6 bases to trimming and J lost 0 bases, with 18 bases between them. The length of the CDR3 is 17 residues. Per germline, CDR1 SGHAT and CDR2 FQNNGV. Only a few counts were recorded for this clonotype. Unique molecular identifiers were built into the TCRbeta library. TCRdb re-derived calls from the PCR reads in MiXCR, one entry per CDR3 protein. The sample carries approximately 400,000 distinct CDR3 sequences, 9.5% to 13% recorded once. The J gene is TRBJ2-1, the V gene TRBV11-2, with D perhaps TRBD2 (5 bases). This specimen was PBMCs from the stem cell graft donor, taken from the stem cell graft. This TCR was sampled from a human donor who donated a stem cell graft to a child with acute myeloid leukemia. DNA for the CDR3: TGTGCCAGCAGACAACCCTCGGGGTTGAGCTCCTACAATGAGCAGTTCTTC. Translating gives CASRQPSGLSSYNEQFF. Full variable domain (rest looked up from reference TRBV11-2 and TRBJ2-1): EAGVAQSPRYKIIEKRQSVAFWCNPISGHATLYWYQQILGQGPKLLIQFQNNGVVDDSQLPKDRFSAERLKGVDSTLKIQPAKLEDSAVYLCASRQPSGLSSYNEQFFGPGTRLTVL.